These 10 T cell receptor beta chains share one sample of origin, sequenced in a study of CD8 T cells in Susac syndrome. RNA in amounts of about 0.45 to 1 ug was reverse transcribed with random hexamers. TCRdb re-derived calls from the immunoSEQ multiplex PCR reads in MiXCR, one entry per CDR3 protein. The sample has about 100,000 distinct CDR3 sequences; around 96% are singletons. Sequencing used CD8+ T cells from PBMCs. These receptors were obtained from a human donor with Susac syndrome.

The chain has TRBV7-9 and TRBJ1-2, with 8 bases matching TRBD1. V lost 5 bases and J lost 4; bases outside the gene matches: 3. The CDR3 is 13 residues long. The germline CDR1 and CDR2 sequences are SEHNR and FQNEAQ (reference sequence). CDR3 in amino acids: CASSPGQGYGYTF. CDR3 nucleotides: TGTGCCAGCAGCCCTGGACAGGGCTATGGCTACACCTTC.

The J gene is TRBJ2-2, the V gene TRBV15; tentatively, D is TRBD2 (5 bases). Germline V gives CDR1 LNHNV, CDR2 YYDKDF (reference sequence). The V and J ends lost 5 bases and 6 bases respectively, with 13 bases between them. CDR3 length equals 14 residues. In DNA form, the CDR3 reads TGTGCCACCAGCTCGGGGAAGAAGGCCGGGGAGCTGTTTTTT. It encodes CATSSGKKAGELFF.

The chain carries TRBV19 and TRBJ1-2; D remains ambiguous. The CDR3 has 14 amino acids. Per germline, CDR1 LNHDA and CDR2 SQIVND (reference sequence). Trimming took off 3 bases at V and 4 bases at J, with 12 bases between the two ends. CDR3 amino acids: CASSIVWTGYGYTF. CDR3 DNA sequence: TGTGCCAGTAGTATCGTTTGGACGGGCTATGGCTACACCTTC.

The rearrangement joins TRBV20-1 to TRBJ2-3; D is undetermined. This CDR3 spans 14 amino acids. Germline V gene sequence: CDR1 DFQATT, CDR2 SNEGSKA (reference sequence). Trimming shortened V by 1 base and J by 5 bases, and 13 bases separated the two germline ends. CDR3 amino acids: CSARGRVLGDTQYF. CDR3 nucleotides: TGCAGTGCTAGAGGTCGAGTTTTAGGAGATACGCAGTATTTT.

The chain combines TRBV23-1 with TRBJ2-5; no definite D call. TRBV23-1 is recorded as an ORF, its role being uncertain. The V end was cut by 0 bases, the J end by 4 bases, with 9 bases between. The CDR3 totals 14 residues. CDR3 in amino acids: CASSQSVERETQYF. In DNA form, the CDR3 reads TGCGCCAGCAGTCAATCCGTCGAGAGAGAGACCCAGTACTTC.

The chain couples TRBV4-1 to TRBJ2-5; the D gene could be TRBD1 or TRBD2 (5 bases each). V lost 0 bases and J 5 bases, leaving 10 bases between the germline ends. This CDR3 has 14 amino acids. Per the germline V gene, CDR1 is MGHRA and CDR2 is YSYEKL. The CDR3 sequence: CASSQDPGRETQYF. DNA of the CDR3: TGCGCCAGCAGCCAAGATCCGGGGCGGGAGACCCAGTACTTC.

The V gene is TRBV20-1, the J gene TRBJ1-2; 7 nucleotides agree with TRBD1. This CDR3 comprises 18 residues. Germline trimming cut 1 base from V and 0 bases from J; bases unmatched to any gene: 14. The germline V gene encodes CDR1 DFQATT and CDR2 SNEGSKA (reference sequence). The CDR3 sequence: CSARVSIGQEFSNYGYTF. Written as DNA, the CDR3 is TGCAGTGCTAGAGTGTCAATCGGACAGGAGTTTTCTAACTATGGCTACACCTTC.

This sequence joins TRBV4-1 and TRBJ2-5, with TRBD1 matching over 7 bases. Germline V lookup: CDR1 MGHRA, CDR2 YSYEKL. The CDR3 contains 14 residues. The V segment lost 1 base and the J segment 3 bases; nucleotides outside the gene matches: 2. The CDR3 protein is CASSQAGTEETQYF. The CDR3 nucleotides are TGCGCCAGCAGCCAAGCCGGGACAGAAGAGACCCAGTACTTC.

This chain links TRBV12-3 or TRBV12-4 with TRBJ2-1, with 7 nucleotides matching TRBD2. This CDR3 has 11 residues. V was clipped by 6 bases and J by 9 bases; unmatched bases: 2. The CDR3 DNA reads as TGTGCCAGCAGCATAGCGGGTGAGCAGTTCTTC. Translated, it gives CASSIAGEQFF.

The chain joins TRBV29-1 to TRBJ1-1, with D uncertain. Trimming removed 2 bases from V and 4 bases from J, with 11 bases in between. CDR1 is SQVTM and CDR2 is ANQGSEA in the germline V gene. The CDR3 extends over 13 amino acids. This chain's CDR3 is CSVEHGRVTEAFF. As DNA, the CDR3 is TGCAGCGTTGAACACGGTAGGGTCACTGAAGCTTTCTTT. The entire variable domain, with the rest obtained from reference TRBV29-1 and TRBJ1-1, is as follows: SAVISQKPSRDICQRGTSLTIQCQVDSQVTMMFWYRQQPGQSLTLIATANQGSEATYESGFVIDKFPISRPNLTFSTLTVSNMSPEDSSIYLCSVEHGRVTEAFFGQGTRLTVV.